This T cell receptor beta chain was found in a study of T-cell reconstitution after alpha-beta-depleted transplantation in children. The authors prepared the TCRbeta library with unique molecular identifiers. One entry per CDR3 protein results from TCRdb running MiXCR on the PCR reads. The table shows hundreds of thousands of distinct CDR3 sequences, with about an eighth occurring only once. Comments on this clonotype: What it binds is not known.

CDR3 length: 14 residues. Germline loops: CDR1 SGHRS, CDR2 YFSETQ. V gave up 0 bases and J gave up 7 bases, with 13 bases separating them. Study-wide results and limits: About two months after transplant, alpha-beta T cells reportedly came from several hundred expanded graft clones. TCRbeta diversity was high at day 60 in some patients (a result of surviving recipient T cells and thymic progenitors). The authors attributed T-cell counts and diversity one year after transplant mostly to newly produced T cells.

The specimen comprised PBMCs, sampled before TCRalphabeta/CD19-depleted stem cell transplant. The J gene is TRBJ2-5, the V gene TRBV5-1; D is unclear. The sequence derives from a girl aged 2-10 years with congenital amegakaryocytic thrombocytopenia, due to receive a stem cell transplant. In nucleotides, the CDR3 is TGCGCCAGCAGCTTGGCCGGTGGTGAGTGGACCCAGTACTTC. Its protein is CASSLAGGEWTQYF.